This T cell receptor (beta chain) was documented in a study of control samples from healthy donors and cancer patients. The method was immunoSEQ multiplex PCR; TCRdb's version includes in-frame clones alone and lacks a portion of them. Among more than 85,000 clones, 83% were seen once, and the ten largest hold over 10%. This clone was recorded only once. J gave up 9 bases and V 10 bases, and 12 bases lay outside the gene matches. The CDR3 contains 14 residues. Germline V gene data show CDR1 as ENHRY and CDR2 as SYGVKD. This sequence joins TRBV10-3 and TRBJ2-1; the match to TRBD2 covers 10 bases. Material: blood. The origin of this receptor is a woman aged 50 to 65 in good health. This CDR3 reads CATAAPSGRIEQFF. The CDR3 coding sequence is TGTGCCACCGCAGCACCTAGCGGGAGAATTGAGCAGTTCTTC.